This T cell receptor (beta chain) appears in the sequencing data of a study of blood T cell repertoires in COVID-19. Looking at the study overall: Spain, Italy and the United States supplied samples that represented acute and convalescent COVID-19. Nucleic acid was either cDNA or gDNA, and it came from T cells, B-cell-depleted T cells, or PBMCs.

CDR1 is SNHLY, CDR2 FYNNEI, per germline. V was shortened by 5 bases and J by 2 bases, with 9 bases between the two germline ends. The CDR3 is 13 amino acids. Authors' processing steps: Estimated nucleated cell counts came from reference gene primer amplification. The data were produced by immunoSEQ multiplex PCR, yet TCRdb's version contains in-frame clones alone and is incomplete. The D gene and trimming were derived from the DNA, and the V and J assignments and clone size from that table. The table lists approximately 51,000 clones, 70% to 85% of them singletons. The material sequenced was peripheral blood. The rearrangement joins TRBV2 to TRBJ1-1; D possibly corresponds to TRBD1 (5 bases). This TCR derives from a human donor in a cohort sampled during active COVID-19. CDR3 in DNA: TGTGCCAGCAGTCGAGACAGAAACACTGAAGCTTTCTTT. It encodes CASSRDRNTEAFF.